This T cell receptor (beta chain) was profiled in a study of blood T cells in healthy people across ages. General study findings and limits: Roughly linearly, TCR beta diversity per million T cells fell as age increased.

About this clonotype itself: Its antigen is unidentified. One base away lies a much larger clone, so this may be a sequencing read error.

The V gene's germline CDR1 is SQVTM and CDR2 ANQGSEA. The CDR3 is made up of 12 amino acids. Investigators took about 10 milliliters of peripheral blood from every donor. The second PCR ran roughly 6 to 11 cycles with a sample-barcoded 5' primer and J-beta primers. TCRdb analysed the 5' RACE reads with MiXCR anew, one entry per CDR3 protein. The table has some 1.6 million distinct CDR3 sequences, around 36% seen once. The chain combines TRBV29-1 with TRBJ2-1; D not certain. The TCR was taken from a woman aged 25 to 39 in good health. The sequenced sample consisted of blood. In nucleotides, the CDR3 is TGCAGCGCTGAAAACTCTGGGGATGAGCAGTTCTTC. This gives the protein CSAENSGDEQFF.